Shown below are 20 T cell receptor beta chains from a single sample sequenced in a study of blood T cell repertoires in COVID-19. Clones were read by immunoSEQ multiplex PCR, and TCRdb kept only the in-frame ones, dropping some. The sample includes roughly 350,000 clones, approximately 89% of them seen just once. The sample consisted of peripheral blood. These receptors originate from a young woman with COVID-19, enrolled during active disease.

This clone was recorded only once. This chain links TRBV4-3 with TRBJ1-2; a weak D match, TRBD1 (6 bases). Per germline, CDR1 LGHNA and CDR2 YSLEER. The CDR3 contains 15 residues. Trimming cost V 5 bases and J 4 bases, with 17 bases left between them. CDR3 bases: TGCGCCAGCAGCGATTCCACGGGGGGCCTCTATGGCTACACCTTC. It codes for CASSDSTGGLYGYTF.

The chain combines TRBV6-2 or TRBV6-3 with TRBJ2-7; 9 bases fit TRBD1. V was pared by 0 bases and J by 3 bases, with 0 bases of the junction left unmatched. Germline V CDR1 and CDR2: MNHEY, SVGEGT. The CDR3 has 14 residues. CDR3 protein: CASSYSTGGYEQYF. The CDR3 DNA follows: TGTGCCAGCAGTTACTCGACAGGGGGCTACGAGCAGTACTTC.

This clone was observed a few times. V and J are TRBV20-1 and TRBJ1-1; no clear D gene. CDR3 length equals 11 residues. Per the germline V gene, CDR1 is DFQATT and CDR2 is SNEGSKA (reference sequence). V shed 4 bases and J shed 1 base, with 4 bases lying between them. DNA of the CDR3: TGCAGTGCTATTAGGAACACTGAAGCTTTCTTT. Its translation is CSAIRNTEAFF.

This chain joins TRBV2 and TRBJ2-3; unclear D gene. The CDR3 length is 14 residues. Germline CDR1 and CDR2: SNHLY and FYNNEI. The V end was cut by 8 bases, the J end by 2 bases, with 14 bases between. This CDR3 reads CASYQYTNTDTQYF. The CDR3 DNA is TGTGCCAGCTATCAATATACTAACACAGATACGCAGTATTTT.

About this clone: Other DNA sequences within the sample encode an identical CDR3. The J gene is TRBJ2-7, the V gene TRBV5-4; possible D gene TRBD1, 6 bases. Germline lookup yields CDR1 SGHNT and CDR2 YYREEE (reference sequence). The CDR3 is 13 residues long. Trimming left V 4 bases short and J 5 bases short, with 13 bases between. The CDR3 DNA sequence: TGTGCCAGCAGCAGTCAGGGGCGCAACGAGCAGTACTTC. It is translated as CASSSQGRNEQYF.

V usage is TRBV11-2 and J usage is TRBJ1-5, with 7 bases that match TRBD1. Trimming removed 1 base from V and 3 bases from J; junction bases left unmatched: 3. From germline, CDR1 is SGHAT and CDR2 FQNNGV. The CDR3 contains 15 residues. The CDR3 nucleotides are TGTGCCAGCAGCTTAGGAGACAGGGTCAATCAGCCCCAGCATTTT. The encoded protein is CASSLGDRVNQPQHF.

This chain connects TRBV7-8 to TRBJ2-7; 7 bases line up with TRBD1. V trimming: 5 bases; J trimming: 3 bases; junction bases outside the gene matches: 4. There are 13 residues in the CDR3. In germline, CDR1 is SGHVS, CDR2 FQNEAQ. CDR3 DNA sequence: TGTGCCAGCAGCATCGACAGGGTCTACGAGCAGTACTTC. It codes for CASSIDRVYEQYF. The variable domain in full, completed from reference TRBV7-8 and TRBJ2-7, reads GAGVSQSPRYKVAKRGQDVALRCDPISGHVSLFWYQQALGQGPEFLTYFQNEAQLDKSGLPSDRFFAERPEGSVSTLKIQRTQQEDSAVYLCASSIDRVYEQYFGPGTRLTVT.

Worth noting for this clone: One end of the junction is discordant with germline, which a read error may explain. V is TRBV7-7 and J is TRBJ2-7; 8 nucleotides align to TRBD2. Germline V gene data show CDR1 as SSHAT and CDR2 as FNYEAQ (reference sequence). The CDR3 loop spans 13 amino acids. CDR3 region: CASSSSGSYEQYF. CDR3 nucleotides: TGTGCTAGCAGCTCCAGCGGGAGTTACGAGCAGTACTTC.

V usage is TRBV7-9 and J usage is TRBJ2-1; weak D call: TRBD1 (6 bases). The germline V and J ends were trimmed by 7 bases and 6 bases, with 28 bases remaining between them. This CDR3 region has 18 residues. Looked up from germline, CDR1 is SEHNR and CDR2 is FQNEAQ (reference sequence). The CDR3 loop is CASTEGEPGTFRFNEQFF. For the CDR3, the DNA is TGTGCCAGCACGGAAGGCGAGCCCGGGACATTCCGTTTCAATGAGCAGTTCTTC.

The genes are TRBV4-1 and TRBJ2-7; 7 positions agree with TRBD2. The trim removed 2 bases at V and 4 bases at J, leaving 5 bases unmatched. Per germline, CDR1 MGHRA and CDR2 YSYEKL. CDR3 length: 14 amino acids. In DNA form, the CDR3 reads TGCGCCAGCAGCCAACCACTTAGCGGGTACGAGCAGTACTTC. Translating it yields CASSQPLSGYEQYF.

The rearrangement uses TRBV11-1 and TRBJ2-7, with a weak D call TRBD2 (6 bases). The CDR3 sequence is 14 residues long. The germline CDR1 and CDR2 sequences are SGHAT and FQDESV (reference sequence). V lost 10 bases, J lost 6 bases, and 22 bases lay in between. The CDR3 region has the DNA TGTGCCACTACTCCGGGGGTAGGTAGGGGCGAGCAGTACTTC. As protein: CATTPGVGRGEQYF.

The chain joins TRBV27 to TRBJ2-1; D is unclear. V was trimmed by 4 bases and J by 0 bases, leaving 7 bases between them. The CDR3 extends over 14 amino acids. CDR1 and CDR2 (germline): MNHEY, SMNVEV (reference sequence). This CDR3 reads CASSYGSSYNEQFF. In nucleotides, the CDR3 is TGTGCCAGCAGTTATGGCAGCTCCTACAATGAGCAGTTCTTC.

V usage is TRBV20-1 and J usage is TRBJ1-4, with D tentatively TRBD1 (5 bases). This CDR3 has 14 amino acids. Trimming removed 3 bases from V and 7 bases from J, with 15 bases in between. Germline assignment: CDR1 DFQATT and CDR2 SNEGSKA (reference sequence). CDR3 in DNA: TGCAGTGCTAGTACCCCGGGGGGGAGTGAAAAACTGTTTTTT. Amino acids: CSASTPGGSEKLFF.

This clone was found once. The chain recombines TRBV7-9 with TRBJ1-1; TRBD1 is a possible D gene (5 bases). Trimming removed 1 base at V and 8 bases at J, with 5 bases between. The CDR3 is made up of 11 amino acids. Germline CDR1 and CDR2: SEHNR and FQNEAQ (reference sequence). The CDR3 loop reads CASSLEGEAFF. In DNA form, the CDR3 reads TGTGCCAGCAGCTTAGAGGGGGAAGCTTTCTTT. The complete variable domain, with remaining parts taken from reference TRBV7-9 and TRBJ1-1, reads DTGVSQNPRHKITKRGQNVTFRCDPISEHNRLYWYRQTLGQGPEFLTYFQNEAQLEKSRLLSDRFSAERPKGSFSTLEIQRTEQGDSAMYLCASSLEGEAFFGQGTRLTVV.

This chain uses TRBV7-8 with TRBJ1-1, with 7 bases lining up with TRBD1. CDR3 length: 13 residues. Germline V gives CDR1 SGHVS, CDR2 FQNEAQ. The J segment lost 10 bases and the V segment lost 2 bases, leaving 7 bases of the junction unmatched. In nucleotides, the CDR3 is TGTGCCAGCAGCTTAAACCTACAGGGGTTAGCTTTCTTT. Translation gives CASSLNLQGLAFF.

The chain joins TRBV19 to TRBJ1-5; D is perhaps TRBD1 (6 bases). The germline V gene has CDR1 LNHDA and CDR2 SQIVND (reference sequence). The CDR3 is 15 residues long. Trimming left V 5 bases short and J 6 bases short, with 17 bases between. The CDR3 reads CASSGGAGFGQPQHF. The DNA for the CDR3 is TGTGCCAGTAGTGGGGGGGCAGGGTTCGGTCAGCCCCAGCATTTT.

This chain uses TRBV27 with TRBJ1-6; 7 bases map to TRBD1. Trimming cost V 4 bases and J 7 bases; bases outside gene matches: 7. This CDR3 comprises 15 residues. Germline V gene data show CDR1 as MNHEY and CDR2 as SMNVEV (reference sequence). The CDR3 region is CASSYAGGLNSPLHF. DNA of the CDR3: TGTGCCAGCAGTTACGCAGGGGGTTTGAATTCACCCCTCCACTTT.

The V call is TRBV12-3 or TRBV12-4, the J call TRBJ2-7; possibly TRBD1 for D (6 bases). The length of the CDR3 is 13 residues. The V end was cut by 5 bases, the J end by 7 bases, with 15 bases between. In nucleotides, the CDR3 is TGTGCCAGCAGTCCTTACAGGGATGGGGAGCAGTACTTC. The encoded protein is CASSPYRDGEQYF.

This sequence joins TRBV9 and TRBJ1-2; 12 positions match TRBD1. With V trimmed by 1 base and J by 7 bases, 5 bases remained unmatched. The CDR3 has 15 amino acids. CDR1 and CDR2 (germline): SGDLS, YYNGEE. CDR3 residues: CASSVTGTGGFGYTF. Written as DNA, the CDR3 is TGTGCCAGCAGCGTAACCGGGACAGGGGGCTTTGGCTACACCTTC.

V is TRBV3-1 (or the pseudogene TRBV3-2) and J is TRBJ2-1, with D unresolved. The CDR3 extends over 13 amino acids. Trimming pared 2 bases from V and 5 bases from J, leaving 7 bases between. Per germline, CDR1 LGHDT and CDR2 YNNKEL (reference sequence). CDR3 bases: TGTGCCAGCAGCCAAACTGGAGACAATGAGCAGTTCTTC. Its protein product is CASSQTGDNEQFF.